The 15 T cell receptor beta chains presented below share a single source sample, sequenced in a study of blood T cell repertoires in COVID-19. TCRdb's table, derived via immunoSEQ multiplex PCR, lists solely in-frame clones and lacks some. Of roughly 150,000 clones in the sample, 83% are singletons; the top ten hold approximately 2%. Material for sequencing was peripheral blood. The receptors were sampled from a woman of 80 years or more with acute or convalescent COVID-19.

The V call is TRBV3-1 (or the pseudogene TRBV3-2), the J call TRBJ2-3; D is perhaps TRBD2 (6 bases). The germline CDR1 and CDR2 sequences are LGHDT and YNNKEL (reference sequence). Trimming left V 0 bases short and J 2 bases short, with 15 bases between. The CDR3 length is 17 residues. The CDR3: CASSQDRRAKFTDTQYF. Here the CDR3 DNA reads TGTGCCAGCAGCCAAGATAGGAGGGCTAAATTCACAGATACGCAGTATTTT.

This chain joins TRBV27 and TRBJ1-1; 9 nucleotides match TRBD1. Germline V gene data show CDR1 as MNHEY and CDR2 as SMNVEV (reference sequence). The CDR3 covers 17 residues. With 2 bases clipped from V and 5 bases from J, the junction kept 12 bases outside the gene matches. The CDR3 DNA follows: TGTGCCAGCAGTTTAATAAGTGGGACAGGGAGTCGTACTGAAGCTTTCTTT. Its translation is CASSLISGTGSRTEAFF.

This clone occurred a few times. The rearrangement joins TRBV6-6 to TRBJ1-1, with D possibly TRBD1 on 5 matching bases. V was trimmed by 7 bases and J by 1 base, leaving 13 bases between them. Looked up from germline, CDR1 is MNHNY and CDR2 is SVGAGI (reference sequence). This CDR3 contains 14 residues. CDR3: CASTLRAGNTEAFF. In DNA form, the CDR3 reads TGTGCCAGCACCCTCAGGGCAGGGAACACTGAAGCTTTCTTT.

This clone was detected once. CDR3: CASSMDSDPRETQYF. The CDR3 DNA is TGTGCCAGCAGCATGGACAGTGACCCTCGGGAGACCCAGTACTTC. The chain carries TRBV5-4 and TRBJ2-5, with D perhaps matching TRBD1 (6 bases). The CDR3 spans 15 residues. Germline CDR1 is SGHNT and CDR2 is YYREEE (reference sequence). V was clipped by 4 bases and J by 5 bases, with 18 bases between them.

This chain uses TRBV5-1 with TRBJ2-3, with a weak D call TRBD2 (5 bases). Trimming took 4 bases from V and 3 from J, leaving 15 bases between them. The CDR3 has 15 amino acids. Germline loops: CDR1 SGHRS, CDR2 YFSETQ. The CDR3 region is CASSVGNLGTDTQYF. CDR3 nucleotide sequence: TGCGCCAGCAGCGTCGGGAATCTAGGGACAGATACGCAGTATTTT.

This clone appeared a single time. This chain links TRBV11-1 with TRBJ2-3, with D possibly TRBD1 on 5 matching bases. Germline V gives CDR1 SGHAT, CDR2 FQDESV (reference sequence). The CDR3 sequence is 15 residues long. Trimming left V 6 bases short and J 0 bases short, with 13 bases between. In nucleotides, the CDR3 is TGTGCCAGCAGACTTAGAAGGGGCAGCACAGATACGCAGTATTTT. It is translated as CASRLRRGSTDTQYF.

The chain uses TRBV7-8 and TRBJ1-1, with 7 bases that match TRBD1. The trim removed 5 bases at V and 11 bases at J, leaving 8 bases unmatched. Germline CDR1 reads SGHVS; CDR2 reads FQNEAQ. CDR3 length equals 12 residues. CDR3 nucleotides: TGTGCCAGCAGCCGGGACAGTAGTATGGCTTTCTTT. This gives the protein CASSRDSSMAFF.

The CDR3 here is CAIREGLAETGELFF. The CDR3 DNA reads TGTGCCATCAGGGAGGGACTAGCAGAAACCGGGGAGCTGTTTTTT. The V call is TRBV10-3, the J call TRBJ2-2; 9 nucleotides match TRBD2. The CDR3 has 15 amino acids. The germline CDR1 and CDR2 sequences are ENHRY and SYGVKD. V was clipped by 6 bases and J by 5 bases; unmatched bases: 7.

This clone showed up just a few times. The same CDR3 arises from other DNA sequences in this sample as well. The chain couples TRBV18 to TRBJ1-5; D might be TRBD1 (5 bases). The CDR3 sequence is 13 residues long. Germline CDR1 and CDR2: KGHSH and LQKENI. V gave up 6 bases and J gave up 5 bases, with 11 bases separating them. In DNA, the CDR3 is TGTGCCAGCTCTCAAGGAGGGGATCAGCCCCAGCATTTT. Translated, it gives CASSQGGDQPQHF.

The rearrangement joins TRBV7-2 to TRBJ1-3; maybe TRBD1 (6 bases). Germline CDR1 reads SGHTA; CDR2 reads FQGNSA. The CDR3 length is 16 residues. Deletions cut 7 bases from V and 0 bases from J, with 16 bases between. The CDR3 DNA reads TGTGCCAGCACCTACCGACAGGTGATCTCTGGAAACACCATATATTTT. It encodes CASTYRQVISGNTIYF.

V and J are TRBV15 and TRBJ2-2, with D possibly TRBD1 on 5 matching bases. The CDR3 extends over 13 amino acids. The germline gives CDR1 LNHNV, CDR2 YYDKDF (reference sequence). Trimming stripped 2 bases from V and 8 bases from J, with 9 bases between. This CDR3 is CATSRQGPGELFF. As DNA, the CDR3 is TGTGCCACCAGCAGACAGGGTCCAGGGGAGCTGTTTTTT.

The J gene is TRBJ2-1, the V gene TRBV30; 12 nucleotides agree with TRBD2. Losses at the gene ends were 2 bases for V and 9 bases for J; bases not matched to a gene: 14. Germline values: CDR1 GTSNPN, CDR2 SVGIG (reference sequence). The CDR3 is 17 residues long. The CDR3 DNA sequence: TGTGCCTGGAGTCCCTGGGGACTAGCGGGTGCTCGGATTGAGCAGTTCTTC. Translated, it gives CAWSPWGLAGARIEQFF.

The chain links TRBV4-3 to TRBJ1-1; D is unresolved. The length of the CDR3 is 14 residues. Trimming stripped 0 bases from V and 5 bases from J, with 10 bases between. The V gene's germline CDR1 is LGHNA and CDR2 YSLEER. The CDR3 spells CASSQDLQRTEAFF. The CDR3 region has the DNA TGCGCCAGCAGCCAAGATCTGCAGCGGACTGAAGCTTTCTTT.

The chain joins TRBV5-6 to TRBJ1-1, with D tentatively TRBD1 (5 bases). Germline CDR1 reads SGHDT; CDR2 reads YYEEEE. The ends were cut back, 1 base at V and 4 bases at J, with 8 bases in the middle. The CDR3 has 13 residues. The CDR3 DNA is TGTGCCAGCAGCTTGTCAGGGATCACTGAAGCTTTCTTT. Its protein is CASSLSGITEAFF. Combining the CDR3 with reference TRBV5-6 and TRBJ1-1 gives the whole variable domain DAGVTQSPTHLIKTRGQQVTLRCSPKSGHDTVSWYQQALGQGPQFIFQYYEEEERQRGNFPDRFSGHQFPNYSSELNVNALLLGDSALYLCASSLSGITEAFFGQGTRLTVV.

CDR3 region: CASRPGINEQFF. The DNA of the CDR3 is TGTGCCAGCAGACCGGGGATCAATGAGCAGTTCTTC. The chain has TRBV7-9 and TRBJ2-1, with a weak D call TRBD2 (5 bases). The CDR3 has 12 amino acids. In germline, CDR1 is SEHNR, CDR2 FQNEAQ (reference sequence). The germline V and J ends were trimmed by 6 bases and 6 bases, with 9 bases remaining between them. Drawing the rest from reference TRBV7-9 and TRBJ2-1, the complete variable domain is DTGVSQNPRHKITKRGQNVTFRCDPISEHNRLYWYRQTLGQGPEFLTYFQNEAQLEKSRLLSDRFSAERPKGSFSTLEIQRTEQGDSAMYLCASRPGINEQFFGPGTRLTVL.